This entry describes one T cell receptor beta chain. This sample is drawn from a study of preoperative IRX-2 immunotherapy in early breast cancer. Treatment here: preoperative locoregional IRX-2 cytokine immunotherapy. The protocol was immunoSEQ multiplex PCR, while the TCRdb copy is restricted to in-frame clones and leaves out a portion. Among around 24,000 clones listed, about three quarters were seen once. The input for sequencing was lymph node tissue, taken after IRX-2 immunotherapy. The sequence was collected from a human donor with breast cancer.

CDR3 in amino acids: CASSLPGASSYNEQFF. The CDR3 DNA follows: TGTGCCAGCAGCCTTCCGGGGGCAAGCTCCTACAATGAGCAGTTCTTC. The chain carries TRBV14 and TRBJ2-1, with D tentatively TRBD1 or TRBD2 (6 bases each). The germline V gene encodes CDR1 SGHDN and CDR2 FVKESK. Trimming removed 4 bases at V and 0 bases at J, with 13 bases between. The CDR3 is 16 residues long.